The 2 T cell receptor beta chains presented below share a single source sample, sequenced in a study of metastatic and nonmetastatic thyroid tumors. Thyroid surgery took place with no prior treatment in any patient. MiXCR reprocessed the PCR reads for TCRdb. Of some 34,000 clones in the sample, around 20% were seen once. The sample comprised blood. The receptor source for this set is a female donor with papillary thyroid cancer or a benign thyroid nodule (not recorded which). Some clones in this sample may be carry-over from other donors' samples.

The sample holds many counts of this clone. At the DNA level, this CDR3 is encoded by other sequences in the same sample as well. The chain employs TRBV20-1 and TRBJ2-4; 8 bases line up with TRBD2. Germline CDR1 DFQATT, CDR2 SNEGSKA (reference sequence). The CDR3 extends over 14 amino acids. The J segment lost 1 base and the V segment lost 4 bases, leaving 3 bases of the junction unmatched. CDR3 DNA sequence: TGCAGTGCTATAGCGGGACGGGCCAAAAACATTCAGTACTTC. Translation: CSAIAGRAKNIQYF.

As regards this clone: A much more abundant neighbour one base away suggests this may be a read error. The chain links TRBV9 to TRBJ1-2; TRBD1 matches at 7 bases. CDR1 SGDLS and CDR2 YYNGEE come from the germline V gene. V lost 3 bases and J lost 7; bases outside the gene matches: 6. The CDR3 runs to 13 residues. Written as DNA, the CDR3 is TGTGCCAGCAGCGCCACAGGGGTGTGTGGCTACACCTTC. This sequence encodes CASSATGVCGYTF.